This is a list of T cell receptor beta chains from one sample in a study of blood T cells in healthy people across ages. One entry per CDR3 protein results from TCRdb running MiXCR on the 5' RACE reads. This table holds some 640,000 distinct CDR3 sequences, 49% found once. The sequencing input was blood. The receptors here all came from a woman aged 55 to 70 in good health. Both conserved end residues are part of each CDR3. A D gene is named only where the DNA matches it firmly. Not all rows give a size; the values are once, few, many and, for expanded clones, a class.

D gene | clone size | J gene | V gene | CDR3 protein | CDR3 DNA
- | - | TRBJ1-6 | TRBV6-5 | CASSRKPERNNSPLHF | TGTGCCAGCAGTCGCAAACCCGAGCGAAATAATTCACCCCTCCACTTT
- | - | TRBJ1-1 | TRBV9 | CASGGGTLGNTEAFF | TGTGCCAGCGGCGGCGGGACACTGGGGAATACTGAAGCTTTCTTT
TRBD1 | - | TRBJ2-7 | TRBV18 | CASSDRDGEQYF | TGTGCCAGCTCGGACAGGGATGGCGAGCAGTACTTC
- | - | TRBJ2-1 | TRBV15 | CATSRDCNEQFF | TGTGCCACCAGCCGGGACTGCAATGAGCAGTTCTTC
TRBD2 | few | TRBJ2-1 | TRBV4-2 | CASSQVLLAGYEQFF | TGTGCCAGCAGCCAAGTTCTGCTAGCGGGCTATGAGCAGTTCTTC
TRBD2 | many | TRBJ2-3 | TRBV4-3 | CASSQSASGDTQYF | TGCGCCAGCAGCCAATCCGCTAGCGGGGATACGCAGTATTTT
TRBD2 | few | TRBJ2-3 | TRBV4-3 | CASSQDRKGSGRRDTQYF | TGCGCCAGCAGCCAAGATCGGAAGGGTAGCGGGAGGAGAGATACGCAGTATTTT
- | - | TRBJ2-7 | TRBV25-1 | CASSEGTGYYEQYF | TGTGCCAGCAGTGAAGGGACGGGATACTACGAGCAGTACTTC
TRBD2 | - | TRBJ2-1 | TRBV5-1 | CASSSTIRGLAGWSYNEQFF | TGCGCCAGCAGCTCAACCATACGTGGACTAGCGGGATGGAGTTACAATGAGCAGTTCTTC
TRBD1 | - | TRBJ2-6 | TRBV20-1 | CSARDVGQGTSGANVLTF | TGCAGTGCTAGGGATGTGGGACAGGGAACCTCTGGGGCCAACGTCCTGACTTTC
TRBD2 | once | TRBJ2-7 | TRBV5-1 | CASSLEASGRPYEQYF | TGCGCCAGCAGCTTGGAGGCTAGCGGGAGGCCCTACGAGCAGTACTTC
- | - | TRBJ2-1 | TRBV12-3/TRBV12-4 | CASSLGPLREQFF | TGTGCCAGCAGTTTGGGACCACTACGTGAGCAGTTCTTC
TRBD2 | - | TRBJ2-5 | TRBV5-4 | CASSLELAGPYQETQYF | TGTGCCAGCAGCTTGGAACTAGCGGGACCGTACCAAGAGACCCAGTACTTC
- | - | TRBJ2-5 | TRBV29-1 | CSVEGVGADGLQETQYF | TGCAGCGTTGAAGGAGTCGGGGCAGATGGACTCCAAGAGACCCAGTACTTC